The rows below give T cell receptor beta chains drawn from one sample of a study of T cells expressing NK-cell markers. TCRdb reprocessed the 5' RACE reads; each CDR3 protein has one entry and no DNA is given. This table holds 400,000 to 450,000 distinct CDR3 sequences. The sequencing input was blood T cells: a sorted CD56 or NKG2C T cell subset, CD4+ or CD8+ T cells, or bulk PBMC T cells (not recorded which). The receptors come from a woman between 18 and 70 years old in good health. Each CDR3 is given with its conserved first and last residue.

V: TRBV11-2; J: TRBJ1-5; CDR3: CASSLDGYDNQPQHF
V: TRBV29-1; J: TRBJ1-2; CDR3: CSVFNRGNYGYTF
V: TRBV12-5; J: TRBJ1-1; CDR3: CASGLVGGNTEAFF
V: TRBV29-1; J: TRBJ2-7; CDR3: CSAEGIQGEEQYF
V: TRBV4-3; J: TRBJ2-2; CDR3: CASSQEIVNTGELFF
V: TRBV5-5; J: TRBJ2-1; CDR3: CASSLDLAGANYNEQFF
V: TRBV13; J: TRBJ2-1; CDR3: CASSPTLRGRASYNEQFF
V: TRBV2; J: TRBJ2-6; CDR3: CASRTDSGANVLTF
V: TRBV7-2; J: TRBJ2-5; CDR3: CASSPGEQETQYF
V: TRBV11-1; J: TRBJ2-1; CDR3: CASSLTDGSGRSSYNEQFF
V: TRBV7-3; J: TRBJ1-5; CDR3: CASSVSGPNQPQHF
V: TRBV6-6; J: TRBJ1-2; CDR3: CASLGGRGGYTF
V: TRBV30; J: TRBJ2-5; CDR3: CAWSVPTGGRGTQYF
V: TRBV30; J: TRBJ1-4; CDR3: CAWSVRTGGNEKLFF
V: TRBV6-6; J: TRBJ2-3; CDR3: CASSYGYTQYF
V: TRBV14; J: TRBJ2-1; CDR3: CASSQALGVWNEQFF
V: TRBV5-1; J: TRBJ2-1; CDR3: CASSPGATGLADEQFF
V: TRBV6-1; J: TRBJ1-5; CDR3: CASSPIGDQPQHF
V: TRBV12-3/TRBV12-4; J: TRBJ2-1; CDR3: CASWPTSGSYNEQFF